The 16 T cell receptor beta chains below all came from one sample that was sequenced in a study of blood T cell repertoires in COVID-19. TCRdb's copy holds only in-frame clones and misses some; the assay was immunoSEQ multiplex PCR. The profile covers under 55,000 clones, with 80% to 85% appearing a single time and about 2.4% taken by the ten largest. Sequenced input: peripheral blood. Receptors originate from a man aged 45-60 years with acute or convalescent COVID-19.

This clone appeared a few times. The rearrangement links TRBV13 to TRBJ1-1; TRBD1 might be the D (6 bases). The ends were cut back, 4 bases at V and 5 bases at J, with 14 bases in the middle. CDR3 length equals 14 residues. CDR1 is PRHDT, CDR2 FYEKMQ, per germline (reference sequence). The CDR3 sequence is CASSSVGGWTEAFF. The CDR3 DNA reads TGTGCCAGCAGCTCCGTTGGGGGCTGGACTGAAGCTTTCTTT.

The V gene is TRBV28, the J gene TRBJ2-1; D remains unclear. The CDR3 length is 14 residues. CDR1 is MDHEN, CDR2 SYDVKM, per germline. The V end lost 7 bases, the J end lost 6 bases, and 16 bases lay between the germline ends. The CDR3 DNA reads as TGTGCCAGCACCCCCCGCGGCGTTGGCAATGAGCAGTTCTTC. It codes for CASTPRGVGNEQFF.

A single count supports this clone. The J gene is TRBJ1-2, the V gene TRBV27; TRBD1 matches at 9 bases. Germline lookup yields CDR1 MNHEY and CDR2 SMNVEV (reference sequence). After removal of 5 bases from V and 7 bases from J, the junction contained 8 bases not matched to a gene. CDR3 length: 14 residues. CDR3 bases: TGTGCCAGCAGTCCGGGACAGGGTGTAGGTGGCTACACCTTC. Amino acid sequence: CASSPGQGVGGYTF.

The rearrangement joins TRBV11-1 to TRBJ2-7; 7 nucleotides align to TRBD1. The germline V gene has CDR1 SGHAT and CDR2 FQDESV (reference sequence). The CDR3 has 15 amino acids. The V and J ends lost 3 bases and 1 base, in that order; junction bases with no gene match: 6. DNA for the CDR3: TGTGCCAGCAGCTTTGACAGGGACGGTTCCTACGAGCAGTACTTC. It codes for CASSFDRDGSYEQYF.

V and J are TRBV6-5 and TRBJ2-7; TRBD1 is a possible D gene (6 bases). The V end lost 6 bases, the J end lost 11 bases, and 14 bases lay between the germline ends. Looked up from germline, CDR1 is MNHEY and CDR2 is SVGAGI. This CDR3 spans 11 amino acids. In DNA, the CDR3 is TGTGCCAGCAGCCTCCCCCCAGGGGAGTACTTC. This codes for CASSLPPGEYF.

J is TRBJ2-2 and V is TRBV19, with 7 bases identical to TRBD1. The CDR3 is 14 residues long. Germline V gives CDR1 LNHDA, CDR2 SQIVND (reference sequence). V was clipped by 6 bases and J by 1 base; unmatched bases: 2. The CDR3 spells CASRRDRNTGELFF. For the CDR3, the DNA is TGTGCCAGTAGGAGGGACAGGAACACCGGGGAGCTGTTTTTT. Full variable domain (missing parts from reference TRBV19 and TRBJ2-2): DGGITQSPKYLFRKEGQNVTLSCEQNLNHDAMYWYRQDPGQGLRLIYYSQIVNDFQKGDIAEGYSVSREKKESFPLTVTSAQKNPTAFYLCASRRDRNTGELFFGEGSRLTVL.

The J gene is TRBJ2-3, the V gene TRBV11-2; 8 bases agree with TRBD2. Trimming cost V 3 bases and J 0 bases; bases outside gene matches: 5. The CDR3 consists of 16 residues. Germline loops: CDR1 SGHAT, CDR2 FQNNGV. This chain's CDR3 is CASSFTSGSSTDTQYF. As DNA, the CDR3 is TGTGCCAGCAGCTTTACTAGCGGTTCTAGCACAGATACGCAGTATTTT. Full variable domain (remainder filled in from reference TRBV11-2 and TRBJ2-3): EAGVAQSPRYKIIEKRQSVAFWCNPISGHATLYWYQQILGQGPKLLIQFQNNGVVDDSQLPKDRFSAERLKGVDSTLKIQPAKLEDSAVYLCASSFTSGSSTDTQYFGPGTRLTVL.

The chain uses TRBV7-9 and TRBJ1-1; 8 nucleotides align to TRBD1. Germline assignment: CDR1 SEHNR and CDR2 FQNEAQ (reference sequence). The V segment lost 6 bases and the J segment 10 bases; nucleotides outside the gene matches: 13. CDR3 length: 14 amino acids. The CDR3 sequence is CASSSQSRGLGAFF. CDR3 sequence (DNA): TGTGCCAGCAGTTCTCAATCCAGGGGGCTCGGAGCTTTCTTT.

The rearrangement links TRBV7-8 to TRBJ2-1, with D possibly matching TRBD2 (6 bases). Germline lookup yields CDR1 SGHVS and CDR2 FQNEAQ. This CDR3 is 15 amino acids long. The V gene lost 4 bases and the J gene lost 6 bases, with 16 bases spanning the gap. Written as DNA, the CDR3 is TGTGCCAGCAGCTCGGGGACTGGAACTTCCAATGAGCAGTTCTTC. Its translation: CASSSGTGTSNEQFF.

The chain is built from TRBV28 and TRBJ2-1; 11 nucleotides align to TRBD2. CDR1 MDHEN and CDR2 SYDVKM come from the germline V gene. This CDR3 is 15 amino acids long. V lost 6 bases and J lost 8; bases outside the gene matches: 9. The CDR3 DNA is TGTGCCAGCAGCCACAGACTAGCGGGAAGTGATGAGCAGTTCTTC. It codes for CASSHRLAGSDEQFF. The full variable domain, rest sourced from reference TRBV28 and TRBJ2-1, is DVKVTQSSRYLVKRTGEKVFLECVQDMDHENMFWYRQDPGLGLRLIYFSYDVKMKEKGDIPEGYSVSREKKERFSLILESASTNQTSMYLCASSHRLAGSDEQFFGPGTRLTVL.

This clone has just a few counts. This rearrangement joins TRBV19 to TRBJ2-2; TRBD1 might be the D (8 bases). The CDR3 has 17 amino acids. Germline CDR1 reads LNHDA; CDR2 reads SQIVND (reference sequence). The ends were cut back, 3 bases at V and 6 bases at J, with 20 bases in the middle. The CDR3 bases are TGTGCCAGTAGTATCCTCCAAACAGGGGGGGTAGCCGGGGAGCTGTTTTTT. It codes for CASSILQTGGVAGELFF.

J is TRBJ1-1 and V is TRBV6-6; TRBD1 matches 11 bases. The germline V gene encodes CDR1 MNHNY and CDR2 SVGAGI (reference sequence). After removal of 8 bases from V and 5 bases from J, the junction contained 10 bases not matched to a gene. CDR3 size: 15 residues. The CDR3 here is CASSGQGALVTEAFF. As DNA, the CDR3 is TGTGCCAGCTCTGGACAGGGGGCCTTGGTAACTGAAGCTTTCTTT.

This chain joins TRBV29-1 and TRBJ2-2, with TRBD1 identical over 8 bases. Per germline, CDR1 SQVTM and CDR2 ANQGSEA. This CDR3 spans 14 amino acids. The V and J ends lost 6 bases and 2 bases, in that order; junction bases with no gene match: 5. CDR3 coding DNA: TGCAGCGTCGGACAGGGCTTAAACACCGGGGAGCTGTTTTTT. Translated: CSVGQGLNTGELFF.

This chain joins TRBV3-1 (or the pseudogene TRBV3-2) and TRBJ2-2, with 10 nucleotides matching TRBD2. The ends lost 4 bases at V and 0 bases at J; junction bases unmatched: 8. This CDR3 contains 18 residues. The germline gives CDR1 LGHDT, CDR2 YNNKEL (reference sequence). Here the CDR3 DNA reads TGTGCCAGCAGCCCACACGGGAGCGGGGGGGCGAACACCGGGGAGCTGTTTTTT. The encoded protein is CASSPHGSGGANTGELFF.

This clone was counted between two and nine times. The chain has TRBV10-1 and TRBJ2-1, with 10 bases identical to TRBD2. V lost 4 bases and J lost 7; bases outside the gene matches: 10. This CDR3 has 16 residues. Germline CDR1 WNHNN, CDR2 SYGVQD (reference sequence). The CDR3 nucleotides read TGCGCCAGCAGTGGGGGAGGAAGCGGGAGGGGGAATGAGCAGTTCTTC. It is translated as CASSGGGSGRGNEQFF.

The CDR3 DNA is TGTGCCAGTAGTATAGAACGGGACTCACCGTCAGATACGCAGTATTTT. Protein product: CASSIERDSPSDTQYF. This chain uses TRBV19 with TRBJ2-3; maybe TRBD2 (6 bases). Trimming shortened V by 0 bases and J by 4 bases, and 14 bases separated the two germline ends. The CDR3 runs 16 residues. In germline, CDR1 is LNHDA, CDR2 SQIVND (reference sequence).